This T cell receptor (beta chain) appears in the sequencing data of a study of monozygotic twins with inflammatory bowel disease. Whole-study results and caveats: It was in IBD patients that TCRbeta diversity (inverse Simpson) was lower than in healthy co-twins. Clonotype sharing was lower in IBD patients than healthy twins, most markedly with disease activity.

As concerns this clonotype: Its antigen is not known.

The team made cDNA by running eight separate reactions for each sample. Using TCRalpha and TCRbeta cDNA, the researchers carried out two nested PCRs that lasted around 15 and 10 cycles. TCRdb reprocessed the 5' RACE reads, with one entry per CDR3 protein and no DNA. Listed are around 100,000 distinct CDR3 sequences; roughly 1.8% falls within the top ten. The germline V gene encodes CDR1 DFQATT and CDR2 SNEGSKA (reference sequence). This CDR3 comprises 12 residues. This TCR derives from a human donor with ulcerative colitis or Crohn's disease, or a healthy co-twin of an affected twin (not recorded which). Sequenced: blood. The J gene is TRBJ2-6, the V gene TRBV20-1. The CDR3 reads CSARAGANVLTF.